This is a list of T cell receptor beta chains from one sample in a study of blood T cell repertoires in COVID-19. Here immunoSEQ multiplex PCR was the method, and the copy in TCRdb shows in-frame clones only, minus some. The sample holds about 260,000 clones, about 83% seen once. The sequenced sample was peripheral blood. The receptors shown here come from a woman aged 40 to 50 who had recovered from COVID-19. Each CDR3 is given with its conserved first and last residue. The order of the fields is V gene, clone size, D gene, J gene, CDR3 protein, CDR3 DNA. The D gene is left open where the match is weak. Clone sizes are given selectively: once, few, many, or a class where the clone is expanded.

V: TRBV2; size: -; D: -; J: TRBJ2-6; CDR3: CASRQDRLSGANVLTF; DNA: TGTGCCAGCAGACAGGACAGACTCTCTGGGGCCAACGTCCTGACTTTC
V: TRBV7-9; size: -; D: TRBD1; J: TRBJ1-2; CDR3: CASSSTGAVFRNYGYTF; DNA: TGTGCCAGCAGCTCGACAGGGGCCGTTTTCCGAAACTATGGCTACACCTTC
V: TRBV6-5; size: -; D: TRBD1; J: TRBJ2-3; CDR3: CASSTRTGGTDTQYF; DNA: TGTGCCAGCAGTACACGGACAGGGGGCACAGATACGCAGTATTTT
V: TRBV15; size: -; D: TRBD2; J: TRBJ2-3; CDR3: CATSRRLAGSTDTQYF; DNA: TGTGCCACCAGCAGACGACTAGCAGGGTCCACAGATACGCAGTATTTT
V: TRBV28; size: -; D: TRBD2; J: TRBJ2-7; CDR3: CASSLYTGAGVDEQYF; DNA: TGTGCCAGCAGTTTATATACAGGAGCGGGGGTTGACGAGCAGTACTTC
V: TRBV19; size: few; D: -; J: TRBJ2-4; CDR3: CASSTANSLAKNIQYF; DNA: TGTGCCAGTAGTACCGCTAATTCCCTAGCCAAAAACATTCAGTACTTC
V: TRBV20-1; size: -; D: -; J: TRBJ1-4; CDR3: CSAPGGEKLFF; DNA: TGCAGTGCCCCCGGGGGGGAAAAACTGTTTTTT
V: TRBV10-3; size: -; D: TRBD2; J: TRBJ2-1; CDR3: CAISETSGSYNEQFF; DNA: TGTGCCATCAGTGAAACTAGCGGCTCCTACAATGAGCAGTTCTTC
V: TRBV3-1/TRBV3-2; size: -; D: TRBD2; J: TRBJ2-1; CDR3: CASSRRLTSGDNEQFF; DNA: TGTGCCAGCAGCCGACGTTTGACTAGCGGGGACAATGAGCAGTTCTTC
V: TRBV9; size: few; D: TRBD1; J: TRBJ1-3; CDR3: CASSTSRDRGGNTIYF; DNA: TGTGCCAGCAGCACGAGCAGGGACAGGGGTGGAAACACCATATATTTT
V: TRBV15; size: few; D: TRBD2; J: TRBJ2-5; CDR3: CATSKLAGGGTQYF; DNA: TGTGCCACCAGCAAGCTAGCGGGGGGAGGGACCCAGTACTTC
V: TRBV5-1; size: -; D: -; J: TRBJ2-2; CDR3: CASSVMTGNTGELFF; DNA: TGCGCCAGCAGCGTCATGACAGGGAACACCGGGGAGCTGTTTTTT
V: TRBV13; size: once; D: -; J: TRBJ2-5; CDR3: CASSLNLGRGAHRGTQYF; DNA: TGTGCCAGCAGCTTAAATCTAGGCCGGGGGGCGCACCGGGGTACCCAGTACTTC
V: TRBV2; size: -; D: -; J: TRBJ1-3; CDR3: CASRMGGGNTIYF; DNA: TGTGCCAGCAGGATGGGGGGGGGAAACACCATATATTTT
V: TRBV7-6; size: -; D: TRBD2; J: TRBJ2-7; CDR3: CASSLGAGGRGYYEQYF; DNA: TGTGCCAGCAGCTTAGGGGCGGGGGGCCGTGGGTACTACGAGCAGTACTTC
V: TRBV5-1; size: once; D: -; J: TRBJ2-1; CDR3: CASSSPYFDRYNEQFF; DNA: TGCGCCAGCAGCTCCCCTTACTTCGACAGATACAATGAGCAGTTCTTC
V: TRBV5-5; size: -; D: -; J: TRBJ1-1; CDR3: CASSFGTLNTEAFF; DNA: TGTGCCAGCAGCTTCGGGACTTTGAACACTGAAGCTTTCTTT
V: TRBV28; size: -; D: TRBD1; J: TRBJ1-1; CDR3: CASSFEGAGNTEAFF; DNA: TGTGCCAGCAGTTTCGAGGGGGCCGGGAACACTGAAGCTTTCTTT
V: TRBV4-1; size: -; D: TRBD2; J: TRBJ2-3; CDR3: CASSQVFLAGGPDTQYF; DNA: TGCGCCAGCAGCCAAGTCTTCTTAGCGGGGGGGCCAGATACGCAGTATTTT